A single TCR beta chain is shown here with its context. The antigen is undetermined. The record originates from a study of CXCR3-negative and CXCR3-positive naive CD8 T cells. Study findings and constraints: TRBV-TRBJ usage was alike in naive CXCR3-negative and CXCR3-positive cells but differed in memory cells. Between one naive subset and the other, surface CD5 was comparable, and TCR strength was inferred from TRB CDR3 properties.

The sorter processed each CD8+ T cell subset in triplicate at some 330,000 cells apiece. All TRB cDNA libraries came from 5' RACE performed with UMI labels. TCRdb reprocessed the 5' RACE reads, with one entry per CDR3 protein and no DNA. Here the sample table reports tens of thousands of distinct CDR3 sequences. Germline CDR1 reads SEHNR; CDR2 reads FQNEAQ (reference sequence). The CDR3 has 14 amino acids. The receptor was derived from a human donor in good health. Some clones in this sample may be carry-over from other donors' samples. This chain uses TRBV7-9 with TRBJ2-6; checking the TCRdb D call of TRBD1 is not possible without DNA. The specimen was naive CXCR3- CD8+ T cells from blood. Subset reported: CD45RO-CCR7+CD27+CD95- naive CD8+ T cells lacking CXCR3 (TNR3-). The chain's CDR3 is CATKGTSGANVLTF.